This T cell receptor (beta chain) was recorded in a study of CD8 T cell repertoires and HIV-1 epitope variants. This clone was observed a single time. Its antigen is not known. Libraries were prepared by immunoSEQ multiplex PCR; TCRdb keeps only in-frame clonotypes and omits some of them. The profile covers fewer than 7,000 clones, with 65% appearing a single time and approximately 39% taken by the ten largest. Deletions cut 4 bases from V and 2 bases from J, with 12 bases between. Germline values: CDR1 KGHSY, CDR2 FQNENV. This CDR3 is built from 14 residues. The receptor was isolated from a male donor with HIV. The chain has TRBV16 and TRBJ2-7, with D maybe TRBD2 (6 bases). The material sequenced was cultured CD8+ T cells derived from PBMCs. In DNA form, the CDR3 reads TGTGCCAGCAGCCGGACGGGGGAGACCTACGAGCAGTACTTC. It translates to CASSRTGETYEQYF.